The source of this T cell receptor (beta chain) is a study of blood T cell repertoires in COVID-19. The protocol was immunoSEQ multiplex PCR, while the TCRdb copy is restricted to in-frame clones and leaves out a portion. The sample holds about 150,000 clones; 80% are singletons and the top ten take approximately 0.5%. Sequenced sample: peripheral blood. The TCR comes from a man aged 55 to 70 with acute or convalescent COVID-19.

CDR3 DNA sequence: TGTGCCAGCAGCTTAGTCGCACTTACTAGCACAGATACGCAGTATTTT. Translation gives CASSLVALTSTDTQYF. V and J are TRBV7-2 and TRBJ2-3; no clear D gene. CDR1 and CDR2 (germline): SGHTA, FQGNSA. V was trimmed by 1 base and J by 0 bases, leaving 11 bases between them. The CDR3 is 16 amino acids.